The present entry profiles one T cell receptor beta chain with its context. Its antigen is not known. This sample is drawn from a study of beta chain features in type 1 diabetes. Notes on the study in general: Moderate but significant shortening of TCRB CDR3s was recorded in all four CD4+ subsets from Type 1 diabetes patients. Patients showed naive, central memory and Treg TCRB repertoires that appeared more similar than those of healthy donors. Cells carrying high TCR expression could end up over-represented when cDNA is sequenced.

Expressed TCRB transcripts were sequenced because the entire RNA isolate underwent reverse transcription. This table comes from immunoSEQ multiplex PCR, and its TCRdb copy is limited to in-frame clones, with some not included. The sample records tens of thousands of clones, 45% to 50% being singletons. J gave up 5 bases and V 0 bases, and 8 bases lay outside the gene matches. This CDR3 has 16 amino acids. The germline V gene has CDR1 MNHNY and CDR2 SVGAGI (reference sequence). Markers CD45RO/CCR7/CD25/CD127/CD95/CD27 served to sort CD4+ naive, central memory, regulatory and stem cell-like memory cells. In all sorted populations, purity surpassed 95%.

This clonotype was obtained from a man aged 30 to 45 with type 1 diabetes. The chain combines TRBV6-6 with TRBJ1-1; 8 bases fit TRBD1. Sequencing input: central memory CD4+ T cells from blood. The CDR3 reads CASSYSGMRQGTEAFF. The CDR3 coding sequence is TGTGCCAGCAGTTACTCGGGAATGAGACAGGGGACTGAAGCTTTCTTT.